This TCR beta chain comes out of a study of regulatory T cells in long-lasting Graves disease. Arm-PCR of CDR3 regions and iRepertoire HTBI primers were used to build TCR beta libraries. TCRdb re-called the multiplex PCR reads through MiXCR, storing one row per CDR3 protein. The sample has a few hundred thousand distinct CDR3 sequences; approximately 15% are singletons. The table lists this clonotype with many counts. Antigen unknown. The time point here: newly diagnosed GD, antithyroid drugs for less than 3 months. From PBMCs, RNA was extracted and then used to make the TCR library. Germline CDR1 SGHAT, CDR2 FQNNGV. The V end lost 0 bases, the J end lost 4 bases, and 13 bases lay between the germline ends. The CDR3 contains 15 residues. Study-wide results and caveats: Persistent-disease Graves' patients showed less TCR diversity than new cases. Having only a small sample size may have limited accuracy.

These data were likewise used in another study, on T cells in Graves' hyperthyroidism and ophthalmopathy. That report adds: The HTBI primer set was used in a first-round RT-PCR of the TCR CDR3. In blood, most of the thyroid clonotypes expanded above 0.001 were also present.

The sample here was peripheral blood mononuclear cells (PBMCs), taken at new diagnosis, from a patient treated with antithyroid drugs. The chain combines TRBV11-2 with TRBJ2-7; D remains ambiguous. The TCR sequence derives from a woman between 40 and 55 years old with Graves disease. The CDR3 is CASSLDHLTAYEQYF. The CDR3 nucleotides read TGTGCCAGCAGCTTAGATCATTTGACTGCATACGAGCAGTACTTC.